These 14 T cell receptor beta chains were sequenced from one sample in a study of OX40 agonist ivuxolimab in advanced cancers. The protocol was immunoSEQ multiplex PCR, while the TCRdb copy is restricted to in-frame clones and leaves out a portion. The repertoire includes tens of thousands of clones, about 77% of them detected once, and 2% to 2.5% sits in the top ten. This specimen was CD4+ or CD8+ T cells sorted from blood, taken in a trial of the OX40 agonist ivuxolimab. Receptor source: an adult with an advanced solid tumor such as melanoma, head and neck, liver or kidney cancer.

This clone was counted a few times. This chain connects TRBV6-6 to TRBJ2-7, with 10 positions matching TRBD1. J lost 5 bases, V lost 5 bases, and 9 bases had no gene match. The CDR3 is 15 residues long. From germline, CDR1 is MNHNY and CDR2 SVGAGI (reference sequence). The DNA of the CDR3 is TGTGCCAGCAGTGACTGGGACAGGGGAAAGAACGAGCAGTACTTC. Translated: CASSDWDRGKNEQYF.

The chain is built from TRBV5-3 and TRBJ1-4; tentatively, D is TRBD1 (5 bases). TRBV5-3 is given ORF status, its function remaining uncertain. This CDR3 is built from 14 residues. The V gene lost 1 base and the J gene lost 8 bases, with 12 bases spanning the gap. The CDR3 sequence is CARSLYRPGEKLFF. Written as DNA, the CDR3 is TGTGCCAGAAGCTTGTACAGGCCGGGAGAAAAACTGTTTTTT.

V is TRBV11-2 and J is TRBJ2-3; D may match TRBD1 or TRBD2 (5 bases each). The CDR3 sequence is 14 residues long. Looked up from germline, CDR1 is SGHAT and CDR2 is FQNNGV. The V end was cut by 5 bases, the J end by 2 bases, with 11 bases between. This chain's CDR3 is CASSPGPLTDTQYF. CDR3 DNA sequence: TGTGCCAGCAGCCCGGGACCCCTCACAGATACGCAGTATTTT.

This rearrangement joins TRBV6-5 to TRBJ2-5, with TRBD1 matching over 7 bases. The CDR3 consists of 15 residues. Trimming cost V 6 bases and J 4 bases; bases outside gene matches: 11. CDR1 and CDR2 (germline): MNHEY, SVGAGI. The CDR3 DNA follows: TGTGCCAGCAGAAAACGCGTGGGACAGTCAGAGACCCAGTACTTC. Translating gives CASRKRVGQSETQYF.

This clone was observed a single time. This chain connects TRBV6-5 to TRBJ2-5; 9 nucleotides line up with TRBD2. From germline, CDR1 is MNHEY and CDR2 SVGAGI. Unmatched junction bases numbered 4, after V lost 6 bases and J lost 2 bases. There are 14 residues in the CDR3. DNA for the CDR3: TGTGCCAGCAGGACGACTAGCGGACAAGAGACCCAGTACTTC. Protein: CASRTTSGQETQYF.

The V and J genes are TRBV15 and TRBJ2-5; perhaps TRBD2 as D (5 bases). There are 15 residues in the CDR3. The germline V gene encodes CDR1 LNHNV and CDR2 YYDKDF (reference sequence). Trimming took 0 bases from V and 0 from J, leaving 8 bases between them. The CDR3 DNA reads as TGTGCCACCAGCAGAGATCGGGGATACCAAGAGACCCAGTACTTC. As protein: CATSRDRGYQETQYF.

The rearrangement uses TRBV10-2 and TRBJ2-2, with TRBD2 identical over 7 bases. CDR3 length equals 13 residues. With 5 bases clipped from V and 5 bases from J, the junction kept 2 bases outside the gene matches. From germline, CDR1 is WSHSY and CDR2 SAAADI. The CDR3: CASSSGGTGELFF. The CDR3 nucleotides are TGCGCCAGCAGTTCCGGGGGGACCGGGGAGCTGTTTTTT.

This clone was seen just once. The CDR3 DNA reads as TGTGCCAGCAGCCTCGGGTTTTACGAGCAGTACTTC. It encodes CASSLGFYEQYF. The chain employs TRBV11-1 and TRBJ2-7; D unclear. This CDR3 has 12 residues. V lost 5 bases, J lost 4 bases, and 9 bases lay in between. Germline V CDR1 and CDR2: SGHAT, FQDESV (reference sequence).

CDR3 nucleotide sequence: TGTGCCAGCAGCTTAAAGAGGGCCCTGAACACCGGGGAGCTGTTTTTT. Its translation: CASSLKRALNTGELFF. The rearrangement uses TRBV7-9 and TRBJ2-2, with D maybe TRBD2 (5 bases). The length of the CDR3 is 16 residues. V lost 2 bases and J 1 base, leaving 11 bases between the germline ends. Germline assignment: CDR1 SEHNR and CDR2 FQNEAQ (reference sequence).

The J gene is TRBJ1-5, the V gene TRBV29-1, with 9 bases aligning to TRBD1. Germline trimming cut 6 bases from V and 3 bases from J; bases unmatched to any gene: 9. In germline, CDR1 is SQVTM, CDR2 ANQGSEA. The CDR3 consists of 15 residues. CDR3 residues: CSVVSGTGNNQPQHF. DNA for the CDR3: TGCAGCGTCGTCTCCGGGACAGGGAACAATCAGCCCCAGCATTTT.

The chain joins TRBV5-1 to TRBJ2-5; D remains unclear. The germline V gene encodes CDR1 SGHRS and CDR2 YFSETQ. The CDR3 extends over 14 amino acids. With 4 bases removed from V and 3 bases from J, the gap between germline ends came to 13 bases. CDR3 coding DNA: TGCGCCAGCAGCAGCTCAGGCAAAAAAGAGACCCAGTACTTC. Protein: CASSSSGKKETQYF.

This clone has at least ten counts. CDR3 sequence (DNA): TGCGCCAGCAGCCAGGACCCGGGACAGGAACTTAACTATGGCTACACCTTC. As protein: CASSQDPGQELNYGYTF. This chain connects TRBV4-1 to TRBJ1-2, with 8 nucleotides matching TRBD1. The CDR3 runs 17 residues. Trimming at V came to 3 bases and at J to 1 base, leaving 10 bases not matched to a gene. The V gene's germline CDR1 is MGHRA and CDR2 YSYEKL.

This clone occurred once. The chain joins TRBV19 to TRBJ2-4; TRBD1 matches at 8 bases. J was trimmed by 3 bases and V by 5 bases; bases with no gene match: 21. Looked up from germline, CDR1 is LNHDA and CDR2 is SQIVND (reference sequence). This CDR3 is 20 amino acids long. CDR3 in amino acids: CASSPLLGRGQNGVKNIQYF. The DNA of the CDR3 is TGTGCCAGTAGTCCACTACTGGGCAGGGGGCAGAACGGGGTCAAAAACATTCAGTACTTC.

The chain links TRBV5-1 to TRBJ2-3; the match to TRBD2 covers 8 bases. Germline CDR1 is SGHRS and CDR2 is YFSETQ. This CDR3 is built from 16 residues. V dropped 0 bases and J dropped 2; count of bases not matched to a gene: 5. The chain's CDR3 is CASSLGGSGATDTQYF. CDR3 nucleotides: TGCGCCAGCAGCTTGGGCGGTAGCGGGGCCACAGATACGCAGTATTTT.